A few counts support the clone carrying this TCR beta chain. Its target is not known. This entry comes from a study of shared clonotypes between healthy human individuals. Study summary: Three CD4 naive, three CD4 memory, two CD8 naive and one CD8 memory plate were used per donor. Study-wide findings and caveats: Sampling involved blood alone; tissue repertoires likely differ.

J gave up 2 bases and V 7 bases, and 11 bases lay outside the gene matches. Germline lookup yields CDR1 MDHEN and CDR2 SYDVKM. The CDR3 spans 16 residues. Method: immunoSEQ multiplex PCR; TCRdb's copy keeps in-frame clones and lacks some. The profile shows fewer than 1.4 million clones, 75% to 85% of them singletons. The chain is built from TRBV28 and TRBJ1-5, with 7 bases identical to TRBD1. The receptor's source is a young man in good health. Some clones in this sample may be carry-over from other donors' samples. The material sequenced was memory CD4+ T cells from PBMCs. Subset noted: CD45RA-negative fraction. CDR3 sequence (DNA): TGTGCCAGCATTGTAAACAGGGGCGGCGGCAATCAGCCCCAGCATTTT. As protein: CASIVNRGGGNQPQHF.